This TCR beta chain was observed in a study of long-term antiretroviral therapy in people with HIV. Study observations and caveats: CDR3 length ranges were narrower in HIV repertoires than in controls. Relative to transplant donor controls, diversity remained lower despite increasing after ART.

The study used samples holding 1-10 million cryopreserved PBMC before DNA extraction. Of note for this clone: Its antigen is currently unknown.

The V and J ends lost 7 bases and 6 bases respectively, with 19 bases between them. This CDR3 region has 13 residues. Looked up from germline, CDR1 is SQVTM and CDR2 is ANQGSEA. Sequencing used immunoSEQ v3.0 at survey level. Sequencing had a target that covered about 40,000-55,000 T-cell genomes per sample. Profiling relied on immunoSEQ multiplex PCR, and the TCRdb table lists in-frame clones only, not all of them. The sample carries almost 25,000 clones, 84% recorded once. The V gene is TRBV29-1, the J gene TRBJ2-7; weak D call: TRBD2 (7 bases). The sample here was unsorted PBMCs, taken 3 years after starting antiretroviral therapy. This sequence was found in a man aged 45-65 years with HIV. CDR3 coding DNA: TGCAGCGCCGTAGGGGGGGGGCGCGGCGAGCAGTACTTC. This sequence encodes CSAVGGGRGEQYF.